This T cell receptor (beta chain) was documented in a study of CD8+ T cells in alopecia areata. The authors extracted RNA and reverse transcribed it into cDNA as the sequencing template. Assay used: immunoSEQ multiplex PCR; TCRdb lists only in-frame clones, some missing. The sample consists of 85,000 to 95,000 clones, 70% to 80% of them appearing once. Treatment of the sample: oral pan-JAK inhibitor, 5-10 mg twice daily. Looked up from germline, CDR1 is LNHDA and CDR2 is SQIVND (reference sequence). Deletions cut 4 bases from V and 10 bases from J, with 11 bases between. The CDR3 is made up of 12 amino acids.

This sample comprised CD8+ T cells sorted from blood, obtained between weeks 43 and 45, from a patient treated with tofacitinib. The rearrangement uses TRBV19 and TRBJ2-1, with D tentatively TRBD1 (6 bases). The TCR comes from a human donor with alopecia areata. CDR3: CASSTGTPEQFF. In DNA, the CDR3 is TGTGCCAGTAGTACCGGGACACCCGAGCAGTTCTTC. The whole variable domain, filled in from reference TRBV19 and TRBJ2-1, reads DGGITQSPKYLFRKEGQNVTLSCEQNLNHDAMYWYRQDPGQGLRLIYYSQIVNDFQKGDIAEGYSVSREKKESFPLTVTSAQKNPTAFYLCASSTGTPEQFFGPGTRLTVL.